This TCR beta chain was captured in a study of blood T cell repertoires in COVID-19. Study summary: Sites across the United States, Italy and Spain contributed samples from acute and convalescent COVID-19. PBMCs, B-cell-depleted T cells, or T cells were the source of the cDNA or gDNA that made up the material.

Those enrolled in Seattle joined during active infection and were followed longitudinally afterward. In the source study's methods: Quantification of nucleated cells was approximated via reference gene primer amplification. Repertoires were generated with immunoSEQ multiplex PCR, while TCRdb's copy carries only in-frame clones and drops some. D and trimming were read from the DNA, whereas the V and J calls and clone size are those reported in that table. Here the sample spans under 95,000 clones, about nine tenths being singletons. In its sample, this clone was seen a few times. Source material: peripheral blood. The receptor was derived from a man aged 45 to 65 with COVID-19, enrolled during active disease.

The CDR3 is CASSYGPGNQPQHF. The CDR3 nucleotides are TGTGCCAGCAGTTACGGGCCAGGGAATCAGCCCCAGCATTTT. The rearrangement uses TRBV6-6 and TRBJ1-5, with a tentative D call TRBD1 (5 bases). The V and J ends lost 2 bases and 4 bases respectively, with 9 bases between them. Germline V gene lookup returns CDR1 MNHNY and CDR2 SVGAGI (reference sequence). The CDR3 is 14 residues long.